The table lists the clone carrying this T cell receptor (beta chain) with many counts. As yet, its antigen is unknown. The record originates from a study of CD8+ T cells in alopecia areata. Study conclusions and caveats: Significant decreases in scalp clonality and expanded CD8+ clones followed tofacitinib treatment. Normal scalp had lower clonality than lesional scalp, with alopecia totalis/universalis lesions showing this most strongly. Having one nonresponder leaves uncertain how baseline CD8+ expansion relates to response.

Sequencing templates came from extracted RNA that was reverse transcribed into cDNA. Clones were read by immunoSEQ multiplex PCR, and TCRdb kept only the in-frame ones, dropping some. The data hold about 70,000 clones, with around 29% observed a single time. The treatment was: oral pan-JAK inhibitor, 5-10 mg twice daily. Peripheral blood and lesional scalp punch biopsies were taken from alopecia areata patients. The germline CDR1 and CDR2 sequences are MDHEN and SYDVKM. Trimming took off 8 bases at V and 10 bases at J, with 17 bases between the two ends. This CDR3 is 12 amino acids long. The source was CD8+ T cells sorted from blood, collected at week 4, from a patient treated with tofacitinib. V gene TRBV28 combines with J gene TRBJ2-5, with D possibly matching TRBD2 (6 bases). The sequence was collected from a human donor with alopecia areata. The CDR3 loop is CASGPSGEDQYF. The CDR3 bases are TGTGCCAGCGGGCCATCTGGGGAGGACCAGTACTTC.